This T cell receptor beta chain was captured by sequencing in a study of blood T cells in healthy people across ages. For the second PCR, which ran for about 6 to 12 cycles, a sample-barcoded 5' primer and a J-beta primer mix were used. The authors tagged each cDNA molecule using a template-switch adaptor with 12 random nucleotides. From the 5' RACE reads, TCRdb called clonotypes with MiXCR, one entry per CDR3 protein. The repertoire holds 700,000 to 950,000 distinct CDR3 sequences, with 58% as singletons. The length of the CDR3 is 12 residues. Germline CDR1 MNHNS, CDR2 SASEGT. The study isolated at least 6 million PBMCs from each sample. RNA extraction gave at least 5.5 micrograms of total RNA per sample.

The sequencing sample was made of blood. V usage is TRBV6-1 and J usage is TRBJ2-5; D is undetermined. Matching the DNA end better, TRBJ2-7 makes the J call doubtful. The TCR sequence derives from a young man in good health. CDR3 protein: CASNRNNYEQYF. The DNA for the CDR3 is TGTGCCAGCAACCGGAACAACTACGAGCAGTACTTC.